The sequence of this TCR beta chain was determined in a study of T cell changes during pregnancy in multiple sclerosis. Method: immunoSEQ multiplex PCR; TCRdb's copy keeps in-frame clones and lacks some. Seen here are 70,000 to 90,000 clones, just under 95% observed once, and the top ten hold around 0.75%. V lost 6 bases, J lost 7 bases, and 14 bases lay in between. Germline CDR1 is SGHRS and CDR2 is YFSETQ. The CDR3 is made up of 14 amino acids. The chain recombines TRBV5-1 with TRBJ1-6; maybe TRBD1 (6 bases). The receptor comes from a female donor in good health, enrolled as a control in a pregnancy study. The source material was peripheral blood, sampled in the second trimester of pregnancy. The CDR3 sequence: CASTRGGENSPLHF. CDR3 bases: TGCGCCAGCACTAGGGGGGGGGAAAATTCACCCCTCCACTTT.